This T cell receptor beta chain stems from a study of a mutant IDH1 vaccine in newly diagnosed glioma. Turning to the study itself: Treatment recipients were approximately 60% male and approximately 40% female, and their mean age was around 39 years.

The time point denotes: baseline, week 1 (first vaccination visit). Treatment meaning: pre-vaccination baseline after standard-of-care therapy. The CDR3 is 14 amino acids. V lost 4 bases to trimming and J lost 1 base, with 13 bases between them. CDR1 and CDR2 from the germline V gene are SQVTM and ANQGSEA. The assay was immunoSEQ multiplex PCR, and TCRdb's table has in-frame clones only and misses some. The data show roughly 70,000 clones, more than 70% seen once. This TCR was sampled from a woman under 30 with glioma. Some clones in this sample may be carry-over from other donors' samples. This sample comprised peripheral blood mononuclear cells (PBMCs), obtained from a glioma patient treated with radiotherapy, temozolomide or both. V usage is TRBV29-1 and J usage is TRBJ2-5; the D gene is possibly TRBD1 (6 bases). The CDR3 DNA is TGCAGCGTTGGTTGGCAGGGGCTCCAAGAGACCCAGTACTTC. Encoded protein: CSVGWQGLQETQYF.